The 10 T cell receptor beta chains listed next were all sequenced from one sample in a study of spatial heterogeneity in lung cancer. Findings and caveats of the study: Expanded intratumoral alpha and beta TCR counts tracked tumor mutation counts.

TCRdb fed the 5' RACE reads into MiXCR, producing one record per CDR3 protein. The sample comprises about 16,000 distinct CDR3 sequences, about 6.8% of which are singletons, and around a fifth rests with the top ten. The antigens of these receptors remain unknown. Time point given: sample taken at primary tumor resection. The input for sequencing was lung tumor tissue, taken at surgery. The receptors here all came from a female donor with early-stage non-small cell lung cancer.

In its sample, this clonotype was seen many times. The V gene is TRBV7-8, the J gene TRBJ1-5; D call uncertain. This CDR3 is built from 14 residues. V lost 1 base to trimming and J lost 8 bases, with 12 bases between them. Germline V lookup: CDR1 SGHVS, CDR2 FQNEAQ. The CDR3 here is CASSLELGPKPQHF. The DNA for the CDR3 is TGTGCCAGCAGCTTAGAGCTCGGGCCAAAGCCCCAGCATTTT. Looking up the rest from reference TRBV7-8 and TRBJ1-5 gives the full variable domain: GAGVSQSPRYKVAKRGQDVALRCDPISGHVSLFWYQQALGQGPEFLTYFQNEAQLDKSGLPSDRFFAERPEGSVSTLKIQRTQQEDSAVYLCASSLELGPKPQHFGDGTRLSIL.

This clonotype appeared many times. The rearrangement joins TRBV29-1 to TRBJ2-3; 9 bases fit TRBD2. The V gene end was trimmed by 6 bases and the J gene end by 6 bases; junction bases not matched to a gene: 10. The CDR3 runs to 14 residues. Germline V gene sequence: CDR1 SQVTM, CDR2 ANQGSEA. The CDR3 is CSVVPGGGADTQYF. The CDR3, as DNA: TGCAGCGTGGTTCCGGGCGGGGGGGCCGATACGCAGTATTTT.

This clonotype was counted at least ten times. This chain uses TRBV18 with TRBJ1-4, with unresolved D. Germline CDR1 reads KGHSH; CDR2 reads LQKENI. CDR3 length: 11 amino acids. Trimming removed 5 bases from V and 13 bases from J, with 11 bases in between. CDR3 sequence reads: CASSNDRRLFF. As DNA, the CDR3 is TGTGCCAGCTCAAACGATCGGAGACTGTTTTTT.

This clonotype was observed a few times. The rearrangement uses TRBV9 and TRBJ2-1; 9 bases fit TRBD2. CDR3 length equals 14 residues. Trimming cost V 0 bases and J 5 bases; bases outside gene matches: 0. Germline V gene data show CDR1 as SGDLS and CDR2 as YYNGEE. CDR3: CASSVGLADNEQFF. The CDR3 nucleotides are TGTGCCAGCAGCGTAGGACTAGCGGACAATGAGCAGTTCTTC.

Ten or more counts support this clonotype. The chain recombines TRBV29-1 with TRBJ1-2; 7 bases line up with TRBD1. The CDR3 runs 13 residues. CDR1 and CDR2 (germline): SQVTM, ANQGSEA. Unmatched junction bases numbered 5, after V lost 5 bases and J lost 2 bases. The DNA for the CDR3 is TGCAGCGTTTGGGAGGGACAGAACTATGGCTACACCTTC. This codes for CSVWEGQNYGYTF.

At least ten counts were recorded for this clonotype. V and J are TRBV6-6 and TRBJ1-5; TRBD1 matches 7 bases. This CDR3 is 13 amino acids long. Germline CDR1 is MNHNY and CDR2 is SVGAGI (reference sequence). V shed 1 base, J shed 7 bases, and the junction held 1 base outside the gene matches. The CDR3 region has the DNA TGTGCCAGCAGTTACTTACAGGGGCAGCCCCAGCATTTT. The encoded protein is CASSYLQGQPQHF.

This clonotype was seen repeatedly, ten times or more. The chain is built from TRBV4-2 and TRBJ2-1, with D unclear. The V end lost 2 bases, the J end lost 9 bases, and 14 bases lay between the germline ends. In germline, CDR1 is LGHNA, CDR2 YNFKEQ. The CDR3 length is 14 residues. The CDR3 sequence is CASSQSFASGEQFF. CDR3 bases: TGTGCCAGCAGCCAATCATTCGCTAGTGGTGAGCAGTTCTTC.

This clonotype appeared many times. V gene TRBV14 combines with J gene TRBJ1-1, with D unclear. The CDR3 is 11 amino acids. Germline V gene data show CDR1 as SGHDN and CDR2 as FVKESK. With 2 bases removed from V and 2 bases from J, the gap between germline ends came to 0 bases. CDR3 bases: TGTGCCAGCAGCCAAAACACTGAAGCTTTCTTT. This codes for CASSQNTEAFF.

The chain carries TRBV2 and TRBJ1-4; no firm D call. V lost 8 bases, J lost 8 bases, and 21 bases lay in between. The CDR3 covers 15 residues. Germline loops: CDR1 SNHLY, CDR2 FYNNEI. CDR3 coding DNA: TGTGCCAGCCAACGTTCCGGGGAAATAAGGGAAAAACTGTTTTTT. It is translated as CASQRSGEIREKLFF.

This clonotype has more than one count but fewer than ten. The chain carries TRBV7-8 and TRBJ2-1; D uncertain. Germline CDR1 and CDR2: SGHVS and FQNEAQ. This CDR3 has 15 residues. Between the trimmed V and J ends, which lost 4 bases and 8 bases, there was a span of 18 bases. The CDR3: CASSSAGSQVHEQFF. As DNA, the CDR3 is TGTGCCAGCAGCTCGGCCGGGTCCCAAGTCCATGAGCAGTTCTTC. Full variable domain (rest looked up from reference TRBV7-8 and TRBJ2-1): GAGVSQSPRYKVAKRGQDVALRCDPISGHVSLFWYQQALGQGPEFLTYFQNEAQLDKSGLPSDRFFAERPEGSVSTLKIQRTQQEDSAVYLCASSSAGSQVHEQFFGPGTRLTVL.